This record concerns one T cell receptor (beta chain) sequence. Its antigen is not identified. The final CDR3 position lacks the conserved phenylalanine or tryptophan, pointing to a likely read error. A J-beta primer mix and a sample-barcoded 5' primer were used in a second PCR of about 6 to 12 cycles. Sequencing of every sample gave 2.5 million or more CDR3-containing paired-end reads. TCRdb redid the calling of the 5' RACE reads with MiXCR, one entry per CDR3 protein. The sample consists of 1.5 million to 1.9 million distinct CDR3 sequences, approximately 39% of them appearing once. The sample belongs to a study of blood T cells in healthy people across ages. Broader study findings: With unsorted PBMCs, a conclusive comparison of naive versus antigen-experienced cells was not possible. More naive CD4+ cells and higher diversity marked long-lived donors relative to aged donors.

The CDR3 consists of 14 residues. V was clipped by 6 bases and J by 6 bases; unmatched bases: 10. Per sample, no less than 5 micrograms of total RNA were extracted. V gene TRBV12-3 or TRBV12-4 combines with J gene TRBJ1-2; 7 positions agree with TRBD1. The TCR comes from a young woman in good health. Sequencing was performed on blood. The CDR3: CASSRQGGYDGYTS. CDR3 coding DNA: TGTGCCAGCAGCCGACAGGGAGGGTATGATGGCTACACCTCC.